Sequencing of this T cell receptor beta chain was carried out in a study of cytomegalovirus exposure and HLA in healthy donors. Findings of the study overall: Sequencing depth across donors, presence/absence analyses assumed, was roughly uniform.

Vbeta (60) and Jbeta (13) primers were used in the PCR. Assay used: immunoSEQ multiplex PCR; TCRdb lists only in-frame clones, some missing. The table lists under 300,000 clones, about 80% of them singletons. As for this clone: Its cognate antigen is unknown.

This TCR came from a woman aged 55-75 years in good health and CMV-seropositive. The sample taken for sequencing was PBMCs.

The DNA for the CDR3 is TGTGCTAGTGGTTTGAACTGGGGCGGGATATACGAGCAGTACTTC. Amino acids: CASGLNWGGIYEQYF. The V gene is TRBV12-5, the J gene TRBJ2-7; a weak D match, TRBD2 (6 bases). The germline V gene encodes CDR1 LGHNT and CDR2 FRNRAP. The germline V and J ends were trimmed by 2 bases and 4 bases, with 15 bases remaining between them. The length of the CDR3 is 15 residues.